The sequence of this TCR beta chain was determined in a study of sequential checkpoint blockade in melanoma. As for the study in general: Randomization was 1:1 between first-line nivolumab→ipilimumab and ipilimumab→nivolumab.

Trimming cost V 2 bases and J 3 bases, with 12 bases left between them. Germline V gene data show CDR1 as MGHRA and CDR2 as YSYEKL. The CDR3 totals 15 residues. Sequencing was performed with immunoSEQ multiplex PCR; in TCRdb, only in-frame clones are kept and a portion is missing. The table records 30,000 or so clones, 70% to 90% of them present only once. Treatment given: randomized to nivolumab then ipilimumab (arm A) or the reverse (arm B). None of the patients previously received DNA-damaging chemotherapy. Sorted cells were live CD3+CD8+, lacking CD19 and CD56, from PBMCs. This TCR derives from a human donor with melanoma. The specimen comprised CD8+ T cells sorted from blood (inferred from file names), sampled from a patient given nivolumab and ipilimumab in sequence. The V and J genes are TRBV4-1 and TRBJ2-3; maybe TRBD2 (7 bases). Written as DNA, the CDR3 is TGCGCCAGCAGCCAACGTGCGGGGGCAACAGATACGCAGTATTTT. Amino acids: CASSQRAGATDTQYF.